The rows below give T cell receptor beta chains drawn from one sample of a study of blood T cell repertoires in COVID-19. The method was immunoSEQ multiplex PCR; TCRdb's version includes in-frame clones alone and lacks a portion of them. The sample has about 160,000 clones; roughly 89% are singletons. Sequenced input: peripheral blood. These receptors originate from a woman aged 60-75 years who had recovered from COVID-19. CDR3s include the opening cysteine and the closing phenylalanine or tryptophan. The order of the fields is CDR3 length, V gene, D gene, J gene, clone size, CDR3 DNA, CDR3 protein. A D gene is named only where the DNA matches it firmly. A clone size is listed for some rows: how often the clone was seen (once, few, many), or a class if it is expanded.

CDR3 length: 16
V gene: TRBV18
D gene: TRBD1
J gene: TRBJ1-5
clone size: NA
CDR3 DNA: TGTGCCAGCTCACCTTTCGGGACAGGGGGCAATCAGCCCCAGCATTTT
CDR3 protein: CASSPFGTGGNQPQHF

CDR3 length: 15
V gene: TRBV19
D gene: TRBD1
J gene: TRBJ1-5
clone size: NA
CDR3 DNA: TGTGCCAGTACCGGGACAGCTGGTCCGAATCAGCCCCAGCATTTT
CDR3 protein: CASTGTAGPNQPQHF

CDR3 length: 16
V gene: TRBV6-2/TRBV6-3
D gene: NA
J gene: TRBJ2-5
clone size: NA
CDR3 DNA: TGTGCCAGCAGCGAAACCAGGGGTTGGATCCAAGAGACCCAGTACTTC
CDR3 protein: CASSETRGWIQETQYF

CDR3 length: 13
V gene: TRBV15
D gene: NA
J gene: TRBJ2-7
clone size: NA
CDR3 DNA: TGTGCCACCAGCGGGAGCAATCCGGACGAGCAGTACTTC
CDR3 protein: CATSGSNPDEQYF

CDR3 length: 13
V gene: TRBV10-3
D gene: NA
J gene: TRBJ1-4
clone size: NA
CDR3 DNA: TGTGCCATTACAGGGTCCACTAATGAAAAACTGTTTTTT
CDR3 protein: CAITGSTNEKLFF

CDR3 length: 14
V gene: TRBV19
D gene: NA
J gene: TRBJ2-2
clone size: once
CDR3 DNA: TGTGCCAGTCACCTGGCCAGGAACACCGGGGAGCTGTTTTTT
CDR3 protein: CASHLARNTGELFF

CDR3 length: 13
V gene: TRBV6-5
D gene: NA
J gene: TRBJ1-2
clone size: medium-sized
CDR3 DNA: TGTGCCAGCAGCTACGGTCGGGACTATGGCTACACCTTC
CDR3 protein: CASSYGRDYGYTF

CDR3 length: 17
V gene: TRBV7-9
D gene: NA
J gene: TRBJ2-1
clone size: NA
CDR3 DNA: TGTGCCAGCAGCCCCATCTTCAGGGACATGCGGAGCAATGAGCAGTTCTTC
CDR3 protein: CASSPIFRDMRSNEQFF

CDR3 length: 16
V gene: TRBV6-1
D gene: NA
J gene: TRBJ1-3
clone size: NA
CDR3 DNA: TGTGCCAGCAGTGTTCAGGGAGGTATCACTGGAAACACCATATATTTT
CDR3 protein: CASSVQGGITGNTIYF

CDR3 length: 14
V gene: TRBV19
D gene: TRBD1
J gene: TRBJ2-7
clone size: few
CDR3 DNA: TGTGCCAGTAGTCGACAGGGTTTAGGCTACGAGCAGTACTTC
CDR3 protein: CASSRQGLGYEQYF

CDR3 length: 15
V gene: TRBV5-6
D gene: NA
J gene: TRBJ1-1
clone size: NA
CDR3 DNA: TGTGCCAGCAGAACGACTAGGGGCCCGAACACTGAAGCTTTCTTT
CDR3 protein: CASRTTRGPNTEAFF

CDR3 length: 14
V gene: TRBV28
D gene: TRBD1
J gene: TRBJ1-5
clone size: NA
CDR3 DNA: TGTGCCAGCAGGGGACAGGGATTCCGGCAGCCCCAGCATTTT
CDR3 protein: CASRGQGFRQPQHF

CDR3 length: 14
V gene: TRBV7-6
D gene: NA
J gene: TRBJ2-3
clone size: NA
CDR3 DNA: TGTGCCAGCAGGCAGGGGTTTAGCACAGATACGCAGTATTTT
CDR3 protein: CASRQGFSTDTQYF

CDR3 length: 14
V gene: TRBV27
D gene: NA
J gene: TRBJ1-2
clone size: NA
CDR3 DNA: TGTGCCAGCAGGTGGGGGGGCGGGAACTATGGCTACACCTTC
CDR3 protein: CASRWGGGNYGYTF

CDR3 length: 16
V gene: TRBV30
D gene: NA
J gene: TRBJ2-2
clone size: few
CDR3 DNA: TGTGCCTCACCGAGATTGTCCACCGGTCTGGCCGGGGAGCTGTTTTTT
CDR3 protein: CASPRLSTGLAGELFF

CDR3 length: 14
V gene: TRBV5-1
D gene: NA
J gene: TRBJ2-1
clone size: NA
CDR3 DNA: TGCGCCAGCAGCTTGGTCCCGGGGGGCGCAAGGCAGTTCTTC
CDR3 protein: CASSLVPGGARQFF

CDR3 length: 15
V gene: TRBV5-1
D gene: TRBD2
J gene: TRBJ2-7
clone size: NA
CDR3 DNA: TGCGCCAGCAGCTCTAGAAGCGGGGGAACCTACGAGCAGTACTTC
CDR3 protein: CASSSRSGGTYEQYF

CDR3 length: 15
V gene: TRBV18
D gene: TRBD1
J gene: TRBJ1-6
clone size: NA
CDR3 DNA: TGTGCCAGCTCCCCACGACAGGGGACGGTCTCACCCCTCCACTTT
CDR3 protein: CASSPRQGTVSPLHF

CDR3 length: 17
V gene: TRBV21-1
D gene: NA
J gene: TRBJ1-5
clone size: NA
CDR3 DNA: TGTGCCAGCAGCCTGCACGACAGGGGGTTTGGCAATCAGCCCCAGCATTTT
CDR3 protein: CASSLHDRGFGNQPQHF

CDR3 length: 13
V gene: TRBV6-5
D gene: NA
J gene: TRBJ1-1
clone size: once
CDR3 DNA: TGTGCCAGCCTACAGGCTCATGGCACTGAAGCTTTCTTT
CDR3 protein: CASLQAHGTEAFF

CDR3 length: 15
V gene: TRBV19
D gene: TRBD1
J gene: TRBJ1-5
clone size: NA
CDR3 DNA: TGTGCCAGTAGGAAGGACAGGGCTTCTTATCAGCCCCAGCATTTT
CDR3 protein: CASRKDRASYQPQHF

CDR3 length: 16
V gene: TRBV18
D gene: NA
J gene: TRBJ2-5
clone size: NA
CDR3 DNA: TGTGCCAGCTCACCACCGGGATCACAGGGCCAAGAGACCCAGTACTTC
CDR3 protein: CASSPPGSQGQETQYF

CDR3 length: 16
V gene: TRBV5-1
D gene: TRBD2
J gene: TRBJ2-3
clone size: NA
CDR3 DNA: TGCGCCAGCAGCTTGCCTGGCGGGGGGGGCACAGATACGCAGTATTTT
CDR3 protein: CASSLPGGGGTDTQYF

CDR3 length: 15
V gene: TRBV5-4
D gene: TRBD2
J gene: TRBJ2-7
clone size: NA
CDR3 DNA: TGTGCCAGCAGCACCGGACTAGCGGGGAACTACGAGCAGTACTTC
CDR3 protein: CASSTGLAGNYEQYF

CDR3 length: 16
V gene: TRBV18
D gene: TRBD1
J gene: TRBJ1-1
clone size: once
CDR3 DNA: TGTGCCAGCTCACCACTATCCGGACAGGGTAACACTGAAGCTTTCTTT
CDR3 protein: CASSPLSGQGNTEAFF

CDR3 length: 14
V gene: TRBV27
D gene: TRBD2
J gene: TRBJ2-7
clone size: once
CDR3 DNA: TGTGCCAGCAGTTTTGGGGGGGGTATATACGAGCAGTACTTC
CDR3 protein: CASSFGGGIYEQYF

CDR3 length: 13
V gene: TRBV4-1
D gene: NA
J gene: TRBJ2-7
clone size: NA
CDR3 DNA: TGCGCCAGCAGCAGAACAGGGCGCGACGAGCAGTACTTC
CDR3 protein: CASSRTGRDEQYF

CDR3 length: 17
V gene: TRBV4-3
D gene: NA
J gene: TRBJ2-3
clone size: NA
CDR3 DNA: TGCGCCAGCAGCCAAGATACCTATTGGGAGGGCACAGATACGCAGTATTTT
CDR3 protein: CASSQDTYWEGTDTQYF

CDR3 length: 15
V gene: TRBV5-5
D gene: TRBD1
J gene: TRBJ1-1
clone size: NA
CDR3 DNA: TGTGCCAGCAGCTTGGCGGACAGGGTGGGAGCTGAAGCTTTCTTT
CDR3 protein: CASSLADRVGAEAFF

CDR3 length: 15
V gene: TRBV5-5
D gene: NA
J gene: TRBJ1-1
clone size: NA
CDR3 DNA: TGTGCCAGCAGCTTGGTAACAGCATTGAACACTGAAGCTTTCTTT
CDR3 protein: CASSLVTALNTEAFF

CDR3 length: 15
V gene: TRBV5-1
D gene: NA
J gene: TRBJ2-5
clone size: NA
CDR3 DNA: TGCGCCAGCGCCCTCCCTGGGGGGATGGGAGAGACCCAGTACTTC
CDR3 protein: CASALPGGMGETQYF

CDR3 length: 14
V gene: TRBV27
D gene: TRBD2
J gene: TRBJ2-5
clone size: NA
CDR3 DNA: TGTGCCAGCAGTTCTCTGGGACTAGTTGGGACCCAGTACTTC
CDR3 protein: CASSSLGLVGTQYF

CDR3 length: 16
V gene: TRBV18
D gene: NA
J gene: TRBJ1-1
clone size: NA
CDR3 DNA: TGTGCCAGCTCACTACATCCCACACTACAGGATGGGGAAGCTTTCTTT
CDR3 protein: CASSLHPTLQDGEAFF

CDR3 length: 15
V gene: TRBV29-1
D gene: NA
J gene: TRBJ1-4
clone size: NA
CDR3 DNA: TGCAGCGTTGAAGAGGAGGGATACACTAATGAAAAACTGTTTTTT
CDR3 protein: CSVEEEGYTNEKLFF

CDR3 length: 20
V gene: TRBV5-1
D gene: TRBD2
J gene: TRBJ2-1
clone size: once
CDR3 DNA: TGCGCCAGCAGCTTGGCCCCCCTGACTAGCGGGGACTTAAGAAGGAATGAGCAGTTCTTC
CDR3 protein: CASSLAPLTSGDLRRNEQFF

CDR3 length: 13
V gene: TRBV3-1/TRBV3-2
D gene: TRBD1
J gene: TRBJ1-2
clone size: NA
CDR3 DNA: TGTGCCAGCAGTCGGGTGGGGACAGGGGATTACACCTTC
CDR3 protein: CASSRVGTGDYTF

CDR3 length: 16
V gene: TRBV24-1
D gene: TRBD1
J gene: TRBJ1-5
clone size: NA
CDR3 DNA: TGTGCCACCAGTGACCCTGGGACAGGGAGGAATCAGCCCCAGCATTTT
CDR3 protein: CATSDPGTGRNQPQHF

CDR3 length: 16
V gene: TRBV5-1
D gene: TRBD2
J gene: TRBJ2-3
clone size: once
CDR3 DNA: TGCGCCAGCAGCTTGGGGGAGCGGGGGAGCACAGATACGCAGTATTTT
CDR3 protein: CASSLGERGSTDTQYF

CDR3 length: 15
V gene: TRBV4-3
D gene: TRBD1
J gene: TRBJ1-5
clone size: once
CDR3 DNA: TGCGCCAGCAGCCAAGATTCCCAGGGGGGTCAGCCCCAGCATTTT
CDR3 protein: CASSQDSQGGQPQHF

CDR3 length: 17
V gene: TRBV5-1
D gene: TRBD1
J gene: TRBJ2-7
clone size: NA
CDR3 DNA: TGCGCCAGCAGCTTGGGGCCGGGCATACAGGGGGGATACGAGCAGTACTTC
CDR3 protein: CASSLGPGIQGGYEQYF

CDR3 length: 15
V gene: TRBV9
D gene: NA
J gene: TRBJ1-1
clone size: NA
CDR3 DNA: TGTGCCAGCAGCGTTTCGGCAGGAGGTGCTACTGAAGCTTTCTTT
CDR3 protein: CASSVSAGGATEAFF

CDR3 length: 14
V gene: TRBV4-1
D gene: TRBD1
J gene: TRBJ2-1
clone size: NA
CDR3 DNA: TGCGCCAGCAGCCCTGACAGGGCCTACAATGAGCAGTTCTTC
CDR3 protein: CASSPDRAYNEQFF